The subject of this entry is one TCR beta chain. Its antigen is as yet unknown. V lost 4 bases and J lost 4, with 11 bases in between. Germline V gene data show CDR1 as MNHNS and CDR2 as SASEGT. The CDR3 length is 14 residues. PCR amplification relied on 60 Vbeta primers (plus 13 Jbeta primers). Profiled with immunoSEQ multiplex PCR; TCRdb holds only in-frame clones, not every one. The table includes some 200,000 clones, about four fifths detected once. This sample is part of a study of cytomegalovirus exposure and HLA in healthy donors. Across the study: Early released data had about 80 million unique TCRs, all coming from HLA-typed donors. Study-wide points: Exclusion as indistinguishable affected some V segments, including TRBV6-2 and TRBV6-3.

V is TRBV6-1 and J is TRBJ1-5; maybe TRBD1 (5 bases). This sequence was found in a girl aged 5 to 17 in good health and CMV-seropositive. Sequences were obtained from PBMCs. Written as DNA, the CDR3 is TGTGCCAGCAGTGCGCGGACACCGAATCAGCCCCAGCATTTT. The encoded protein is CASSARTPNQPQHF.